This record concerns one TCR beta chain sequence. The CDR3 consists of 17 residues. V was trimmed by 3 bases and J by 3 bases, leaving 20 bases between them. CDR1 and CDR2 (germline): SEHNR, FQNEAQ (reference sequence). This entry comes from a study of blood T cell repertoires in COVID-19. Study-level background: Whether acute or convalescent, the COVID-19 samples came from the United States, Italy and Spain.

Clones were sequenced by immunoSEQ multiplex PCR, and TCRdb holds only the in-frame ones, with some missing. The data contain about 350,000 clones, around 87% of them singletons. The TCR was taken from a woman in her 50s with COVID-19, enrolled during active disease. This chain joins TRBV7-9 and TRBJ1-2; a weak D match, TRBD1 (5 bases). The specimen was peripheral blood. The DNA of the CDR3 is TGTGCCAGCAGCTTGGGATTAAGACAGATTGGAGACTATGGCTACACCTTC. Translated, it gives CASSLGLRQIGDYGYTF.